The present T cell receptor (beta chain) was sequenced within a study of blood T cells in healthy people across ages. Next came a second PCR, run for about 6 to 11 cycles, which used a sample-barcoded 5' primer along with a J-beta primer mix. TCRdb re-analysed the 5' RACE reads in MiXCR, keeping a single row per CDR3 protein. The table has just over 1 million distinct CDR3 sequences, 35% to 50% seen once. To note about this clonotype: The junction departs from the called germline gene at one end, perhaps through a read error.

The CDR3 sequence is 18 residues long. Germline-derived CDR1 and CDR2 are SEHNR and FQNEAQ (reference sequence). Sequenced: blood. The chain couples TRBV7-9 to TRBJ2-6, with 9 bases aligning to TRBD1. The sequence was collected from a woman aged 55-70 years in good health. The CDR3 sequence: CASSSPDRGLSGANVLTF. The CDR3 coding sequence is TGCGCCAGCAGCTCTCCGGACAGGGGACTATCTGGGGCCAACGTCCTGACTTTC.